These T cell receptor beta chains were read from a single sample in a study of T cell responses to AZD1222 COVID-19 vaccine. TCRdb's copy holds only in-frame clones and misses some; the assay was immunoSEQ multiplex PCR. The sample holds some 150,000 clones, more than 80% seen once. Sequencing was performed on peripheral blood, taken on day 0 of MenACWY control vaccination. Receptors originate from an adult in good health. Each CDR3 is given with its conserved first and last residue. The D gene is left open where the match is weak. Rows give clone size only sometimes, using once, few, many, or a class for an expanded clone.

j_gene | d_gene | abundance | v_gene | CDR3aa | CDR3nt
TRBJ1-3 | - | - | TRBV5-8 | CASSSGHSSGNTIYF | TGTGCCAGCAGCTCGGGACATTCCTCTGGAAACACCATATATTTT
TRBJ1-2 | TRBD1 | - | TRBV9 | CASSVGQGNYGYTF | TGTGCCAGCAGCGTAGGACAGGGAAACTATGGCTACACCTTC
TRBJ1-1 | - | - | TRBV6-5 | CASSYSKEVNTEAFF | TGTGCCAGCAGTTACTCGAAGGAAGTCAACACTGAAGCTTTCTTT
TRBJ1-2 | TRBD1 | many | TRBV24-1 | CATIDRGFF | TGTGCCACCATCGACAGGGGCTTCTTC
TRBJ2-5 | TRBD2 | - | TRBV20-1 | CSASGGDQETQYF | TGCAGTGCTAGTGGGGGGGACCAAGAGACCCAGTACTTC
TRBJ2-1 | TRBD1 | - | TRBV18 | CASSPGQGDEQFF | TGTGCCAGCTCACCCGGACAGGGTGATGAGCAGTTCTTC
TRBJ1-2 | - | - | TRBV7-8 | CASSLVRVTKNYGYTF | TGTGCCAGCAGCTTAGTCCGGGTCACTAAGAACTATGGCTACACCTTC
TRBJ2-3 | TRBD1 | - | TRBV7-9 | CASTSGQGVDADTQYF | TGTGCCAGCACCTCAGGGCAGGGGGTAGACGCAGATACGCAGTATTTT
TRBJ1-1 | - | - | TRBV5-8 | CASSFPTVKNTEAFF | TGTGCCAGCAGCTTTCCTACAGTCAAGAACACTGAAGCTTTCTTT
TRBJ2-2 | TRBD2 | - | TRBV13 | CASSSQRGKTGELFF | TGTGCCAGCAGCTCCCAGCGGGGGAAGACCGGGGAGCTGTTTTTT
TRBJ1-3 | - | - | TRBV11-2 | CASSLVVGNSGNTIYF | TGTGCCAGCAGCTTAGTCGTCGGCAACTCTGGAAACACCATATATTTT
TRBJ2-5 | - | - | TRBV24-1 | CATSVGGREETQYF | TGTGCCACCAGTGTGGGGGGGCGAGAAGAGACCCAGTACTTC
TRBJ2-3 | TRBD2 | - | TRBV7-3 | CASSPSGNLNTQYF | TGTGCCAGCAGCCCAAGCGGGAATCTTAATACGCAGTATTTT
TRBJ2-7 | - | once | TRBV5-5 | CASSLGIEQYF | TGTGCCAGCAGCTTGGGCATCGAGCAGTACTTC
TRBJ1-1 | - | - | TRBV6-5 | CASSYGLLNTEAFF | TGTGCCAGCAGTTACGGGCTTTTAAACACTGAAGCTTTCTTT
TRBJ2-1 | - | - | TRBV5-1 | CASSSSGGGNEQFF | TGCGCCAGCAGCTCTTCCGGGGGTGGGAATGAGCAGTTCTTC
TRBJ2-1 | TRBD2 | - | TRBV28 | CASSLSPLAGGPGEQFF | TGTGCCAGCAGTTTATCCCCATTAGCGGGAGGGCCAGGGGAGCAGTTCTTC
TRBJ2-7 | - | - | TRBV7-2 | CASSLVTGPYEQYF | TGTGCCAGCAGCTTAGTGACGGGACCCTACGAGCAGTACTTC
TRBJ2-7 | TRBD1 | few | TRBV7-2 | CASSFRQGANEQYF | TGTGCCAGCAGCTTCCGACAGGGTGCAAACGAGCAGTACTTC
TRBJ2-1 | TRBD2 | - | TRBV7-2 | CASSLVPSGGLSSYNEQFF | TGTGCCAGCAGCTTAGTTCCTAGCGGGGGGTTGAGCTCCTACAATGAGCAGTTCTTC
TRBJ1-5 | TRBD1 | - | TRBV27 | CASSPTGGNQPQHF | TGTGCCAGCAGCCCGACAGGGGGCAATCAGCCCCAGCATTTT
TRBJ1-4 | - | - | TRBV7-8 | CASSFASLNEKLFF | TGTGCCAGCAGCTTTGCCTCCCTTAATGAAAAACTGTTTTTT
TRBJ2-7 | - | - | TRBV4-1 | CASSQDFVGTREQYF | TGCGCCAGCAGCCAAGATTTTGTAGGTACCCGCGAGCAGTACTTC
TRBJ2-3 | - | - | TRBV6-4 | CASSDTGLSTDTQYF | TGTGCCAGCAGCGATACCGGACTGAGCACAGATACGCAGTATTTT